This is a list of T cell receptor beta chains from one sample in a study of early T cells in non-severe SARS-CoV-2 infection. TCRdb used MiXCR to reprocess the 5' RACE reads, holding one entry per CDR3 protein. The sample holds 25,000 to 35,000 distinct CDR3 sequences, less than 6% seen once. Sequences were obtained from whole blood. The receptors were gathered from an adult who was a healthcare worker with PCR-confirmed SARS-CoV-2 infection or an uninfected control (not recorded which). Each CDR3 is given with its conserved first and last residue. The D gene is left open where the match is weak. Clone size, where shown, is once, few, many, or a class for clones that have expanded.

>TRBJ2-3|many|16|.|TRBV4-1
CASSQAPASDTDTQYF
TGCGCCAGCAGCCAAGCCCCGGCAAGCGACACAGATACGCAGTATTTT
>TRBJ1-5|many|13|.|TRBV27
CASSYGGNQPQHF
TGTGCCAGCAGTTACGGGGGCAATCAGCCCCAGCATTTT
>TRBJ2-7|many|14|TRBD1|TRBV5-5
CASSTGQGSYEQYF
TGTGCCAGCAGCACGGGACAGGGCAGCTACGAGCAGTACTTC
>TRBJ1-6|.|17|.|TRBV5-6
CASSHWTTSSYNSPLHF
TGTGCCAGCAGCCATTGGACGACGAGCTCCTATAATTCACCCCTCCACTTT
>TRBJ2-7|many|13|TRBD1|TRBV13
CASSSDRVPEQYF
TGTGCCAGCAGCTCGGACAGGGTCCCCGAGCAGTACTTC
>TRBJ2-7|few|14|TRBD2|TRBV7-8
CASSLTSGGWEQYF
TGTGCCAGCAGCTTAACTAGCGGGGGTTGGGAGCAGTACTTC
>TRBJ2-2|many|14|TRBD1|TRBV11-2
CASGQVRNTGELFF
TGTGCCAGCGGACAGGTTCGGAACACCGGGGAGCTGTTTTTT
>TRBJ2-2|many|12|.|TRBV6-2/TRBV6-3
CANAVEAGELFF
TGTGCCAATGCAGTGGAGGCCGGGGAGCTGTTTTTT
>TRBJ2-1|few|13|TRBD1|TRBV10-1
CASSVGQYNEQFF
TGCGCCAGCAGCGTGGGACAGTACAATGAGCAGTTCTTC
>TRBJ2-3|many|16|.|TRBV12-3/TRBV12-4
CASSLGVVGGVVTQYF
TGTGCCAGCAGTTTAGGAGTTGTAGGAGGGGTCGTCACGCAGTATTTT